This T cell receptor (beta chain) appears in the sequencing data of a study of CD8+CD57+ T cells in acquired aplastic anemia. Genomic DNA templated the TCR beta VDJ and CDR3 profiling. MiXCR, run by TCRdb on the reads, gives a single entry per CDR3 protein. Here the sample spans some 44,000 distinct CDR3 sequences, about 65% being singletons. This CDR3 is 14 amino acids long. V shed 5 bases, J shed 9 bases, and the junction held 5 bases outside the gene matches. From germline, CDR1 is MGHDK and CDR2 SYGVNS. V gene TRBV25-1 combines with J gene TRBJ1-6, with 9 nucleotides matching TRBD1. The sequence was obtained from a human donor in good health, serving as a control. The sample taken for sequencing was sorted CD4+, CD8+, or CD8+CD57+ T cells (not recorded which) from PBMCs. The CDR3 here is CASSLQGASSPLHF. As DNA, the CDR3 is TGTGCCAGCAGTCTACAGGGGGCAAGTTCACCCCTCCACTTT.